This T cell receptor beta chain is drawn from a study of PD-1 blockade in mismatch repair-deficient tumors. Study-wide background: Enrolled about 2013-2016, patients had progressing, pretreated mismatch repair-deficient cancers of about twelve types.

Trimming took off 4 bases at V and 1 base at J, with 11 bases between the two ends. This CDR3 has 14 amino acids. Per germline, CDR1 SGHRS and CDR2 YFSETQ. Clones were sequenced by immunoSEQ multiplex PCR, and TCRdb holds only the in-frame ones, with some missing. The table has approximately 17,000 clones, 84% seen once; the top ten hold around 1.6%. The clonotype comes from an adult with mismatch repair-deficient cancer. Sample: PBMCs, taken 22 to 25 weeks after starting pembrolizumab. V and J are TRBV5-1 and TRBJ2-5, with D tentatively TRBD1 (6 bases). The CDR3 nucleotides read TGCGCCAGCAGCCCCGGACAGTTCCAAGAGACCCAGTACTTC. Amino acid sequence: CASSPGQFQETQYF.